The rows below give T cell receptor beta chains drawn from one sample of a study of early T cells in non-severe SARS-CoV-2 infection. TCRdb analysed the 5' RACE reads with MiXCR anew, one entry per CDR3 protein. The sample lists some 61,000 distinct CDR3 sequences; 8.7% were seen once. The input for sequencing was whole blood, taken at baseline. These receptors came from an adult who was a healthcare worker with PCR-confirmed SARS-CoV-2 infection or an uninfected control (not recorded which). Each CDR3 is given without its conserved first and last residue.

J: TRBJ2-5; V: TRBV7-2; CDR3: ASSTSWGYQETQY
J: TRBJ2-7; V: TRBV4-2; CDR3: ASSQAAGGAGYEQY
J: TRBJ2-1; V: TRBV7-9; CDR3: ASSVSGVSYNEQF
J: TRBJ2-7; V: TRBV7-9; CDR3: ASSHGLAPPYEQY
J: TRBJ2-7; V: TRBV4-1; CDR3: ASSQEIGTYEQY
J: TRBJ1-1; V: TRBV2; CDR3: ASRAPDRSVNTEAF
J: TRBJ2-5; V: TRBV20-1; CDR3: SARATGRETQY
J: TRBJ2-5; V: TRBV7-8; CDR3: ASSLVGAILETQY
J: TRBJ2-2; V: TRBV24-1; CDR3: ATREGGLNTGELF
J: TRBJ1-5; V: TRBV19; CDR3: ASSTGTGSAQPQH
J: TRBJ2-7; V: TRBV7-6; CDR3: ASSLDPGTAYEQY
J: TRBJ2-7; V: TRBV7-3; CDR3: ASSPGLGEQY
J: TRBJ1-2; V: TRBV6-1; CDR3: ASTGTLYGYT
J: TRBJ1-1; V: TRBV6-1; CDR3: ASSEVTPTAF
J: TRBJ2-1; V: TRBV6-5; CDR3: ASSRLAAGGHYNEQF
J: TRBJ1-1; V: TRBV24-1; CDR3: ATSDWTGTEAF
J: TRBJ2-5; V: TRBV21-1; CDR3: ASSKVGRGRETQY
J: TRBJ2-5; V: TRBV20-1; CDR3: SAARGFAETQY
J: TRBJ2-1; V: TRBV20-1; CDR3: SATDRSHEQF
J: TRBJ2-1; V: TRBV5-4; CDR3: ASSLRRLAGVQDEQF
J: TRBJ2-3; V: TRBV6-5; CDR3: ASSFGFVRTDTQY
J: TRBJ2-3; V: TRBV7-9; CDR3: ASSPYLAGGRDTQY